The 12 T cell receptor beta chains presented below share a single source sample, sequenced in a study of shared clonotypes between healthy human individuals. Data came from immunoSEQ multiplex PCR; TCRdb stores just in-frame clones and leaves some out. In the table there are roughly 300,000 clones, roughly 84% of which are singletons. The source material was memory CD8+ T cells sorted from blood. The subset is: CD45RO+ cells pooled with CCR7-negative TemRA cells. The receptor source for this set is a man younger than 35 in good health.

The chain carries TRBV7-9 and TRBJ2-1; D unclear. The CDR3 is 11 residues long. Germline V gene sequence: CDR1 SEHNR, CDR2 FQNEAQ (reference sequence). Trimming stripped 6 bases from V and 10 bases from J, with 10 bases between. CDR3: CASSLLSEQFF. The DNA for the CDR3 is TGTGCCAGCAGTCTACTTTCGGAGCAGTTCTTC.

The gene calls are TRBV30 and TRBJ1-5; the D gene is possibly TRBD1 (5 bases). Trimming cost V 3 bases and J 1 base, with 10 bases left between them. Germline lookup yields CDR1 GTSNPN and CDR2 SVGIG (reference sequence). This CDR3 has 14 residues. In nucleotides, the CDR3 is TGTGCCTGGAGCTCGACAGCGAGCAATCAGCCCCAGCATTTT. Translated: CAWSSTASNQPQHF.

This chain links TRBV11-2 with TRBJ2-1; the D call may be TRBD1 or TRBD2 (6 bases each). Germline V gene lookup returns CDR1 SGHAT and CDR2 FQNNGV. V was pared by 4 bases and J by 0 bases, with 19 bases between. The CDR3 loop spans 18 amino acids. CDR3 in amino acids: CASSSILGGKSSYNEQFF. CDR3 in DNA: TGTGCCAGCAGCTCCATTCTAGGGGGGAAGAGCTCCTACAATGAGCAGTTCTTC. The complete variable domain, with remaining parts taken from reference TRBV11-2 and TRBJ2-1, reads EAGVAQSPRYKIIEKRQSVAFWCNPISGHATLYWYQQILGQGPKLLIQFQNNGVVDDSQLPKDRFSAERLKGVDSTLKIQPAKLEDSAVYLCASSSILGGKSSYNEQFFGPGTRLTVL.

The V call is TRBV7-9, the J call TRBJ2-1, with 7 bases matching TRBD1. Germline V CDR1 and CDR2: SEHNR, FQNEAQ (reference sequence). V dropped 4 bases and J dropped 7; count of bases not matched to a gene: 13. This CDR3 is built from 16 residues. Written as DNA, the CDR3 is TGTGCCAGCAGCTCCCAGACAGGGTTGATGGAGAATGAGCAGTTCTTC. Translated, it gives CASSSQTGLMENEQFF.

V usage is TRBV7-6 and J usage is TRBJ2-1; D might be TRBD2 (6 bases). V was pared by 6 bases and J by 6 bases, with 21 bases between. The CDR3 has 16 residues. Germline CDR1 and CDR2: SGHVS and FNYEAQ. As DNA, the CDR3 is TGTGCCAGCAGTATCACCGCTGGCGGGGCGGGCAATGAGCAGTTCTTC. Its translation: CASSITAGGAGNEQFF.

This clone was detected only a few times. The DNA of the CDR3 is TGTGCCTGGGGTGGACAGAAGAACACTGAAGCTTTCTTT. It codes for CAWGGQKNTEAFF. The chain recombines TRBV30 with TRBJ1-1; D possibly corresponds to TRBD1 (6 bases). Trimming stripped 5 bases from V and 1 base from J, with 11 bases between. Germline V CDR1 and CDR2: GTSNPN, SVGIG (reference sequence). The CDR3 contains 13 residues.

This rearrangement joins TRBV6-5 to TRBJ2-1; D possibly uses TRBD1 or TRBD2 (7 bases each). This CDR3 has 16 amino acids. CDR1 MNHEY and CDR2 SVGAGI come from the germline V gene. The V gene lost 2 bases and the J gene lost 8 bases, with 19 bases spanning the gap. DNA for the CDR3: TGTGCCAGCAGTTACCCCGACAGGGAGGGTGTAGATGAGCAGTTCTTC. It specifies CASSYPDREGVDEQFF.

V and J are TRBV2 and TRBJ1-6; D gene uncertain. Per germline, CDR1 SNHLY and CDR2 FYNNEI. The CDR3 length is 14 residues. The V and J ends lost 5 bases and 4 bases respectively, with 9 bases between them. The CDR3 loop reads CASSFTAYNSPLHF. The CDR3 bases are TGTGCCAGCAGTTTTACAGCTTATAATTCACCCCTCCACTTT.

The V and J genes are TRBV27 and TRBJ2-2, with TRBD2 matching over 8 bases. Germline CDR1 reads MNHEY; CDR2 reads SMNVEV (reference sequence). V was clipped by 8 bases and J by 7 bases; unmatched bases: 12. The CDR3 spans 15 residues. In DNA, the CDR3 is TGTGCCAGCCGGCTCGGGCGGGAGGACGTCGGGGAGCTGTTTTTT. As protein: CASRLGREDVGELFF.

The chain couples TRBV5-4 to TRBJ2-3; TRBD2 is a possible D gene (6 bases). Germline assignment: CDR1 SGHNT and CDR2 YYREEE (reference sequence). The CDR3 runs to 16 residues. Trimming removed 2 bases at V and 0 bases at J, with 13 bases between. The CDR3 nucleotides read TGTGCCAGCAGCTTCCCTCCGGGAGATAGCACAGATACGCAGTATTTT. Translated, it gives CASSFPPGDSTDTQYF.

This chain links TRBV27 with TRBJ2-1, with D perhaps TRBD1 or TRBD2 (6 bases each). CDR1 is MNHEY, CDR2 SMNVEV, per germline (reference sequence). The V end lost 4 bases, the J end lost 5 bases, and 21 bases lay between the germline ends. This CDR3 comprises 17 residues. The CDR3 protein is CASSSPHRAGIHNEQFF. DNA for the CDR3: TGTGCCAGCAGTTCACCTCACAGGGCGGGGATACACAATGAGCAGTTCTTC.

The chain couples TRBV9 to TRBJ2-1; 9 nucleotides line up with TRBD2. The CDR3 extends over 16 amino acids. The germline V gene encodes CDR1 SGDLS and CDR2 YYNGEE. Losses at the gene ends were 0 bases for V and 6 bases for J; bases not matched to a gene: 7. CDR3 protein: CASSVDFSGSFNEQFF. The CDR3 coding sequence is TGTGCCAGCAGCGTAGATTTTAGCGGGAGTTTCAATGAGCAGTTCTTC.